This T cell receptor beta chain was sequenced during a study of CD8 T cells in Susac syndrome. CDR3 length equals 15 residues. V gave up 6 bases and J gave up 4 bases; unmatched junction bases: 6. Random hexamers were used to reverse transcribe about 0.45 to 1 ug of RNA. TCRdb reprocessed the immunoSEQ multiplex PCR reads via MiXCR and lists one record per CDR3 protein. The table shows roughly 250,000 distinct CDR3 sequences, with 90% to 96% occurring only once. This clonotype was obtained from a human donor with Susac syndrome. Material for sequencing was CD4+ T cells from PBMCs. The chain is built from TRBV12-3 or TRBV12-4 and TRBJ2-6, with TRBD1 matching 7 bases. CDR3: CASRLTGTGANVLTF. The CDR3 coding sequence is TGTGCCAGCAGGCTGACAGGGACCGGGGCCAACGTCCTGACTTTC.